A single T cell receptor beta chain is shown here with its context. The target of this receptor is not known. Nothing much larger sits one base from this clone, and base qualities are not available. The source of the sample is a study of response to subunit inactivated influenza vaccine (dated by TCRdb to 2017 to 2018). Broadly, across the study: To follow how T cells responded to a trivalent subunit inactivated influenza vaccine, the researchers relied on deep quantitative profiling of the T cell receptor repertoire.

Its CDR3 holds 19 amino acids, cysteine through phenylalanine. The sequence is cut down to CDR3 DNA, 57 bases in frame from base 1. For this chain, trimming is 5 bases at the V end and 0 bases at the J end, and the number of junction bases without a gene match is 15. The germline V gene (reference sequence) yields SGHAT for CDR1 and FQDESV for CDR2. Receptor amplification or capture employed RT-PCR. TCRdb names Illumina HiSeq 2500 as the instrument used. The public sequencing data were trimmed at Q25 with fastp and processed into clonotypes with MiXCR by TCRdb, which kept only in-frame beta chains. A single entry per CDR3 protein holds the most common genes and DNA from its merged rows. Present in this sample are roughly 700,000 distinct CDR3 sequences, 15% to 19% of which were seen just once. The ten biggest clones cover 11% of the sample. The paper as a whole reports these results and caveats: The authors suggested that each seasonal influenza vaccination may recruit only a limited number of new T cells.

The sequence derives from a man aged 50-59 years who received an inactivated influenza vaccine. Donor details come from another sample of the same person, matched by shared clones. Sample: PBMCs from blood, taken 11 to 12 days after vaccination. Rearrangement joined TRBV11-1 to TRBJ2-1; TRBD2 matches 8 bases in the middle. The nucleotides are TGTGCCAGCAGCCCATCCAGCGGGAGAGCCCCTAGCTCCTACAATGAGCAGTTCTTC. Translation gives CASSPSSGRAPSSYNEQFF.